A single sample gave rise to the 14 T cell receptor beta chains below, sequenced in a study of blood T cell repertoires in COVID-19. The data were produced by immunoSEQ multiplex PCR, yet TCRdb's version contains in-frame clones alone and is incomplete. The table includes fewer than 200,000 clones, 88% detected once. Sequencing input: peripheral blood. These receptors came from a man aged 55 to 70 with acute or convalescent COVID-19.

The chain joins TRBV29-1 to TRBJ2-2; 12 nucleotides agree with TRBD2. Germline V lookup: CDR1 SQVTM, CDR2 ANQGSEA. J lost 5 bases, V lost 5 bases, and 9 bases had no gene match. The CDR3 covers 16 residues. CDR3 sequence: CSVPQTSGSDTGELFF. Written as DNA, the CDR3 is TGCAGCGTTCCTCAGACTAGCGGGAGTGATACCGGGGAGCTGTTTTTT.

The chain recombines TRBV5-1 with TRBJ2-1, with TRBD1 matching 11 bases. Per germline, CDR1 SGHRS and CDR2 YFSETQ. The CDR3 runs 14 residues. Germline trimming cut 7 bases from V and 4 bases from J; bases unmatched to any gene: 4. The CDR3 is CASAGTGGYNEQFF. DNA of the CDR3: TGCGCCAGCGCCGGGACAGGGGGATACAATGAGCAGTTCTTC.

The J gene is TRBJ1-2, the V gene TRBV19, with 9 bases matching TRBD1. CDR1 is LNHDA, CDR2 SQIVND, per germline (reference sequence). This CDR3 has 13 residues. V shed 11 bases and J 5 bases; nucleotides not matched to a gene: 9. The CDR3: CAVQPGQGYGYTF. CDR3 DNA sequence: TGTGCCGTCCAACCGGGACAGGGATATGGCTACACCTTC.

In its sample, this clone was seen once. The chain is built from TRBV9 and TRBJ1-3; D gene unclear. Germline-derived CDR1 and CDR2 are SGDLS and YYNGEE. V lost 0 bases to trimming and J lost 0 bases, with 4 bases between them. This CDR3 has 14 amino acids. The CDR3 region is CASSVGDSGNTIYF. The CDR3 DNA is TGTGCCAGCAGCGTAGGAGACTCTGGAAACACCATATATTTT.

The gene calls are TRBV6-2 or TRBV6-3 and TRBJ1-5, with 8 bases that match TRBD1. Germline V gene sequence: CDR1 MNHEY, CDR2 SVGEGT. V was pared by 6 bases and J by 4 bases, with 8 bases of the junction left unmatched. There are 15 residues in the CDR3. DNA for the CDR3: TGTGCCAGCAGCCTGGGACAGGCAGGGAATCAGCCCCAGCATTTT. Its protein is CASSLGQAGNQPQHF.

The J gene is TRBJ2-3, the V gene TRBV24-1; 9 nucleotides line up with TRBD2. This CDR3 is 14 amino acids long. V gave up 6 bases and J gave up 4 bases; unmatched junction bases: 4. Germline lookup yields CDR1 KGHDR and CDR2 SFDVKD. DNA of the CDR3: TGTGCCACCAGTCCCAGCGGGAGGTCAGATACGCAGTATTTT. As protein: CATSPSGRSDTQYF.

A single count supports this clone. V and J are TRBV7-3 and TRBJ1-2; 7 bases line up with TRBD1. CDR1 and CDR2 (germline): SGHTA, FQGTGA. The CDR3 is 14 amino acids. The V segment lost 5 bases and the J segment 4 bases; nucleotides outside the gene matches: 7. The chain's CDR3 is CASSRGQGVYGYTF. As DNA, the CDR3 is TGTGCCAGCAGCCGTGGCCAGGGGGTCTATGGCTACACCTTC. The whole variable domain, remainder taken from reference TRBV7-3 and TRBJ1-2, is GAGVSQTPSNKVTEKGKYVELRCDPISGHTALYWYRQSLGQGPEFLIYFQGTGAADDSGLPNDRFFAVRPEGSVSTLKIQRTERGDSAVYLCASSRGQGVYGYTFGSGTRLTVV.

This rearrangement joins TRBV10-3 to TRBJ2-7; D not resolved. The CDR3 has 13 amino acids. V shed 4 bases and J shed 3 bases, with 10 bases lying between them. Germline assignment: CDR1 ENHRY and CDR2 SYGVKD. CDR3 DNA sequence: TGTGCCATCAGTGGGGCAGGCGACTACGAGCAGTACTTC. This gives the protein CAISGAGDYEQYF.

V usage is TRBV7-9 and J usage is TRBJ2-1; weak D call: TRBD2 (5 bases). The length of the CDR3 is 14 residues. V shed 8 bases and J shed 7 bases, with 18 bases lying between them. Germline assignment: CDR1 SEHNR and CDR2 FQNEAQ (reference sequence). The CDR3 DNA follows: TGTGCCAGCCTCCAAGGGATAGCGAGTAATGAGCAGTTCTTC. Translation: CASLQGIASNEQFF.

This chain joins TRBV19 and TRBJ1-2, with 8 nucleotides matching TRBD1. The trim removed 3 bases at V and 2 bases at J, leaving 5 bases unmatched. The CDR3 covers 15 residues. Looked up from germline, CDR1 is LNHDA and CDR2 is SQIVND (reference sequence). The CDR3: CASSITRTGNYGYTF. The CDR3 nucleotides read TGTGCCAGTAGTATTACCCGGACAGGGAACTATGGCTACACCTTC.

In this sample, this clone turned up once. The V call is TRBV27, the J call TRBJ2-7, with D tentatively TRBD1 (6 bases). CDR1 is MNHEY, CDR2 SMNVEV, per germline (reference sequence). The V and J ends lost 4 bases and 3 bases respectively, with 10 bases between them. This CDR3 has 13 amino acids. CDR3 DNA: TGTGCCAGCAGTTCCCGGGACAACTACGAGCAGTACTTC. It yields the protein CASSSRDNYEQYF.

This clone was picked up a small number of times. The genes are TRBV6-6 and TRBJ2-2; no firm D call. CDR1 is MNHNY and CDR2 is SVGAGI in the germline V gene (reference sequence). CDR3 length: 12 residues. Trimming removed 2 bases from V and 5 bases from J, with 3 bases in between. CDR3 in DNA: TGTGCCAGCAGTTACGAGACCGGGGAGCTGTTTTTT. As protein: CASSYETGELFF.

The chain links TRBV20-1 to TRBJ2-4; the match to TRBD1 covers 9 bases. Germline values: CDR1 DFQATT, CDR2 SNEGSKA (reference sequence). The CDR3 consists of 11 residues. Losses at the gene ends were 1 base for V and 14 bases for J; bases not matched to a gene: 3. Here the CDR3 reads CSARVGQGEYF. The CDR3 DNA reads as TGCAGTGCTAGAGTGGGACAGGGCGAGTACTTC.

CDR3 nucleotide sequence: TGTGCCAGCAGCCAAGCCGGGGCTAGCGGGGGGTACCAAGAGACCCAGTACTTC. Translated, it gives CASSQAGASGGYQETQYF. The V gene is TRBV3-1 (or the pseudogene TRBV3-2), the J gene TRBJ2-5; 11 nucleotides match TRBD2. There are 18 residues in the CDR3. CDR1 and CDR2 from the germline V gene are LGHDT and YNNKEL (reference sequence). The ends lost 1 base at V and 0 bases at J; junction bases unmatched: 7.